Included here is one T cell receptor (beta chain) sequence, with context. What it binds is unknown. This sample was included in a study of cytomegalovirus exposure and HLA in healthy donors. Study-level points and caveats: Researchers reported in a later analysis that a missense DCLRE1C variant was tied to TCR beta V- and J-gene trimming.

This CDR3 contains 12 residues. Germline CDR1 reads SEHNR; CDR2 reads FQNEAQ (reference sequence). Trimming took 5 bases from V and 7 from J, leaving 11 bases between them. PCR primers comprised 60 Vbeta and 13 Jbeta primers. TCRdb's copy holds only in-frame clones and misses some; the assay was immunoSEQ multiplex PCR. The sample lists under 200,000 clones; around four fifths were seen once. Sequencing input: PBMCs. This sequence was found in a woman aged 18-29 years in good health and CMV-seronegative. The rearrangement joins TRBV7-9 to TRBJ1-1; D ambiguous. As DNA, the CDR3 is TGTGCCAGCAGCCCACGGACTTTTGAAGCTTTCTTT. This codes for CASSPRTFEAFF.